This is a list of T cell receptor beta chains from one sample in a study of T-cell memory formation after mild COVID-19. TCRdb re-called the 5' RACE reads with MiXCR, one entry per CDR3 protein. The data hold roughly 49,000 distinct CDR3 sequences, with around a quarter observed a single time. The sequenced sample consisted of PBMCs or a T cell subset sorted from them (not recorded which). Every receptor here comes from a man aged 18 to 30 who had mild COVID-19 (a few samples of this study predate the infection). Cell type and time point are not known. The CDR3 runs from the conserved cysteine through the conserved F or W. D genes are given only for firm matches. Only some rows state a clone size, as once, few, many or a class for expanded clones.

>NA|NA|11|TRBJ2-5|TRBV25-1
TGTGCCATTCAGGGGGGGGAGACCCAGTACTTC
CAIQGGETQYF
>NA|few|13|TRBJ2-3|TRBV5-1
TGCGCCAGCAGCTTGCGGGCCACAGATACGCAGTATTTT
CASSLRATDTQYF
>NA|NA|13|TRBJ2-1|TRBV11-2
TGTGCCAGCAGCCCCCGACAGTTCAATGAGCAGTTCTTC
CASSPRQFNEQFF
>NA|NA|13|TRBJ1-2|TRBV12-3/TRBV12-4
TGTGCCAGTCACGGGGCGTATAACTATGGCTACACCTTC
CASHGAYNYGYTF
>NA|NA|15|TRBJ2-5|TRBV27
TGTGCCAGCAGTTCCCTGGCCTTTTACCAAGAGACCCAGTACTTC
CASSSLAFYQETQYF
>NA|NA|16|TRBJ2-6|TRBV9
TGTGCCAGCAGCGCGACAGGTAGTCCTGGGGCCAACGTCCTGACTTTC
CASSATGSPGANVLTF
>NA|NA|15|TRBJ1-5|TRBV6-5
TGTGCCAGCAGTTACAAACACCAGAGCAATCAGCCCCAGCATTTT
CASSYKHQSNQPQHF
>TRBD1|few|17|TRBJ2-1|TRBV12-3/TRBV12-4
TGTGCCAGCAGTTTAGGCCCCCTCGGGACAGGGGGCAATGAGCAGTTCTTC
CASSLGPLGTGGNEQFF
>NA|few|13|TRBJ2-7|TRBV29-1
TGCAGCGTCATGACAGAGGCCTCCTACGAGCAGTACTTC
CSVMTEASYEQYF
>NA|NA|15|TRBJ2-5|TRBV7-2
TGTGCCAGCAGCTTAATGGGGGGCCCCCAAGAGACCCAGTACTTC
CASSLMGGPQETQYF
>TRBD1|few|14|TRBJ2-5|TRBV25-1
TGTGCCAGCAGTGCCCACAGGGGCGCAGAGACCCAGTACTTC
CASSAHRGAETQYF
>TRBD1|NA|17|TRBJ1-4|TRBV7-9
TGTGCCAGCAGCTCTGGGACAGCCACTCCAACTAATGAAAAACTGTTTTTT
CASSSGTATPTNEKLFF
>NA|few|14|TRBJ2-3|TRBV5-1
TGCGCCAGCAGCTTATACAGGAACACAGATACGCAGTATTTT
CASSLYRNTDTQYF
>TRBD2|NA|17|TRBJ2-3|TRBV6-5
TGTGCCAGCAGTCCCTCAAGGACTAGCGGGGGATTCGATACGCAGTATTTT
CASSPSRTSGGFDTQYF
>TRBD1|NA|16|TRBJ2-7|TRBV12-5
TGTGCTAGTGCCCCTACCCGGGACAGGGGAAAATACGAGCAGTACTTC
CASAPTRDRGKYEQYF
>NA|NA|15|TRBJ2-3|TRBV14
TGTGCCAGCAGCCCGCTAGGCCAACTCACAGATACGCAGTATTTT
CASSPLGQLTDTQYF
>TRBD2|NA|15|TRBJ2-5|TRBV6-1
TGTGCCAGCAGCCGGATAGCGGGGGAGGAAGAGACCCAGTACTTC
CASSRIAGEEETQYF
>TRBD1|NA|12|TRBJ2-1|TRBV27
TGTGCCAGCGGACAGGGGAGCAATGAGCAGTTCTTC
CASGQGSNEQFF
>NA|medium-sized|13|TRBJ2-3|TRBV6-5
TGTGCCAGTAAGACAGGGAGGGTGGATACGCAGTATTTT
CASKTGRVDTQYF
>TRBD2|NA|17|TRBJ2-1|TRBV7-9
TGTGCCAGCAGCTCCGGGGGGGGCCCTCCCTTTTACAATGAGCAGTTCTTC
CASSSGGGPPFYNEQFF
>NA|NA|14|TRBJ2-1|TRBV15
TGTGCCACCAGCGGAACCCGGGACTACAATGAGCAGTTCTTC
CATSGTRDYNEQFF
>NA|NA|16|TRBJ1-5|TRBV7-6
TGTGCCAGCAGTCCGGACAGCGGACTCGCCAATCAGCCCCAGCATTTT
CASSPDSGLANQPQHF
>TRBD2|NA|16|TRBJ2-1|TRBV20-1
TGCAGTGCTACTCTGACTAGCGGGGTCCCTTACAATGAGCAGTTCTTC
CSATLTSGVPYNEQFF
>NA|many|15|TRBJ2-7|TRBV27
TGTGCCAGCAGCCGGGGACTCCTAAGCTCCTACGAGCAGTACTTC
CASSRGLLSSYEQYF
>NA|NA|14|TRBJ2-3|TRBV20-1
TGCAGTGCCCCCCCCGGGGCAAACACAGATACGCAGTATTTT
CSAPPGANTDTQYF
>TRBD1|few|14|TRBJ1-6|TRBV20-1
TGCAGTGCTAGACCGGACAGGGGATATTCACCCCTCCACTTT
CSARPDRGYSPLHF
>TRBD1|NA|15|TRBJ2-3|TRBV4-1
TGCGCCAGCAGCCAAGGGACAGGGGGCACAGATACGCAGTATTTT
CASSQGTGGTDTQYF
>NA|NA|16|TRBJ1-5|TRBV7-2
TGTGCCAGCAGCTTAGTTTTAGGGGATAGCAATCAGCCCCAGCATTTT
CASSLVLGDSNQPQHF
>NA|once|15|TRBJ1-5|TRBV7-9
TGTGCCAGCAGCTTAGGTCCGGCAGCGGCTGGGCCCCAGCATTTT
CASSLGPAAAGPQHF
>NA|NA|12|TRBJ1-1|TRBV27
TGTGCCAGCAAAGGGCCATCTCCTGAAGCTTTCTTT
CASKGPSPEAFF
>TRBD1|few|14|TRBJ2-1|TRBV4-1
TGCGCCAGCAGCCTCCTCGGACAGGGTAATGAGCAGTTCTTC
CASSLLGQGNEQFF
>NA|NA|14|TRBJ2-4|TRBV5-6
TGTGCCAGCAGCTTGACTGGTTGGGTAAACATTCAGTACTTC
CASSLTGWVNIQYF
>NA|NA|13|TRBJ1-5|TRBV27
TGTGCCAGCAGTTTTGGCGGGAATCAGCCCCAGCATTTT
CASSFGGNQPQHF
>NA|NA|15|TRBJ2-3|TRBV2
TGTGCCAGCAGTACGACAGGCTCTAGCACAGATACGCAGTATTTT
CASSTTGSSTDTQYF
>NA|NA|15|TRBJ1-5|TRBV6-2/TRBV6-3
TGTGCCAGCAGCCAAGGGTCCAGGCCCAATCAGCCCCAGCATTTT
CASSQGSRPNQPQHF
>TRBD1|NA|15|TRBJ2-4|TRBV7-2
TGTGCCAGCAGCTTCTATGGGACAGAAAAAAACATTCAGTACTTC
CASSFYGTEKNIQYF
>NA|few|13|TRBJ1-1|TRBV27
TGTGCCAGCAGTTACACTCAGGGATCTGAAGCTTTCTTT
CASSYTQGSEAFF
>TRBD2|few|18|TRBJ2-3|TRBV4-3
TGCGCCAGCAGCCAAGATAATGGACTAGCGGGGGCCACAGATACGCAGTATTTT
CASSQDNGLAGATDTQYF